This T cell receptor beta chain appears in the sequencing data of a study of CD8 T cells in Susac syndrome. TCR beta sequences were obtained from blood CD8+ and CD4+ T cells. The study used treatment-naive patients who had stable or active relapsing-remitting disease as multiple sclerosis controls. Reverse transcription used about 0.5 to 1 ug RNA and random hexamers. Multiplex immunoSEQ PCR targeted 54 Vbeta and 13 Jbeta TCR beta segments. Each CDR3 protein is one row after TCRdb ran MiXCR on the immunoSEQ multiplex PCR reads. This sample has about 280,000 distinct CDR3 sequences, with approximately 81% found just once. The receptor was derived from a human donor with multiple sclerosis. The source material was CD8+ T cells from PBMCs.

This CDR3 reads CASSTGGGAQDTQYF. The CDR3 DNA sequence: TGTGCCAGCAGTACGGGGGGCGGGGCACAAGATACGCAGTATTTT. The J gene is TRBJ2-3, the V gene TRBV27; TRBD2 might be the D (7 bases). This CDR3 is built from 15 residues. Trimming left V 5 bases short and J 5 bases short, with 17 bases between. CDR1 is MNHEY and CDR2 is SMNVEV in the germline V gene (reference sequence).